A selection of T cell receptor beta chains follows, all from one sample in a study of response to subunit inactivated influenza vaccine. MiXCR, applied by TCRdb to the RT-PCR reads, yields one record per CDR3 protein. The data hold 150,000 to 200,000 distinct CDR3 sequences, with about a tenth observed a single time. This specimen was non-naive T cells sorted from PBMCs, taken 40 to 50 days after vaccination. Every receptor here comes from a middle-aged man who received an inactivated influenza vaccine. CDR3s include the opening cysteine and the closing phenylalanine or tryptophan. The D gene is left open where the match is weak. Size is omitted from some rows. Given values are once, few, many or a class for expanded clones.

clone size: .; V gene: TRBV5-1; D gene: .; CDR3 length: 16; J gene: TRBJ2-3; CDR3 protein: CASTPEAATRTDTQYF; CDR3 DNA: TGCGCCAGCACCCCCGAGGCCGCGACGCGCACAGATACGCAGTATTTT
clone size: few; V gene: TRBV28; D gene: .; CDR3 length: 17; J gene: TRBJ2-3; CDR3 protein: CASRPFGGLAGTDTQYF; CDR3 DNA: TGTGCCAGCAGGCCGTTTGGGGGGCTAGCGGGCACAGATACGCAGTATTTT
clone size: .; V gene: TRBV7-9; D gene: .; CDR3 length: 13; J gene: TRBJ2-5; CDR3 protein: CASSYGEGETQYF; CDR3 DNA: TGTGCCAGCAGCTATGGAGAGGGGGAGACCCAGTACTTC
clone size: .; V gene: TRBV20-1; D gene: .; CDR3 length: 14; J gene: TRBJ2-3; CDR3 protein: CSARFSGSTDTQYF; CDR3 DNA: TGCAGTGCTAGGTTCAGCGGGAGCACAGATACGCAGTATTTT
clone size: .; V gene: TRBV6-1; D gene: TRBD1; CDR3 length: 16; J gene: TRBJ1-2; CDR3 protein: CASSTPSRDRNGRYTF; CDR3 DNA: TGTGCCAGCAGTACACCGTCCCGGGACAGGAACGGGAGGTACACCTTC
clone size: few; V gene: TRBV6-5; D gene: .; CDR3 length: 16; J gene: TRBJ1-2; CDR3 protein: CASSWAPWFTNYGYTF; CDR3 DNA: TGTGCCAGCAGTTGGGCCCCATGGTTCACGAACTATGGCTACACCTTC
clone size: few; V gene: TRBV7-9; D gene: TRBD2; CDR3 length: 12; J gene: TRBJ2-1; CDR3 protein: CSSSKRTSGTNF; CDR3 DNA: TGTTCCAGCAGCAAAAGGACTAGCGGGACTAACTTC
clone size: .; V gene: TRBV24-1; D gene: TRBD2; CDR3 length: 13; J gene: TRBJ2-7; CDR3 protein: CATSASGGYEQYF; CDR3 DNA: TGTGCCACCAGTGCCAGCGGGGGCTACGAGCAGTACTTC
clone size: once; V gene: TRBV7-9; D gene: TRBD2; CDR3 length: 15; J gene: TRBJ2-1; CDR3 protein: CASSTTSGRANEQFF; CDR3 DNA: TGTGCCAGCAGCACGACTAGCGGGAGGGCCAATGAGCAGTTCTTC
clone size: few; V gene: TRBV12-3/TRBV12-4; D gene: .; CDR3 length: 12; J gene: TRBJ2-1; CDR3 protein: CASSLYWDEQFF; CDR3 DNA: TGTGCCAGCAGCCTATACTGGGATGAGCAGTTCTTC
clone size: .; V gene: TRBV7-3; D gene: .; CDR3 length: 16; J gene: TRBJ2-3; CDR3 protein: CASSLSSGLGTDTQYF; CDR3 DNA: TGTGCCAGCAGCTTAAGTTCGGGCCTTGGCACAGATACGCAGTATTTT
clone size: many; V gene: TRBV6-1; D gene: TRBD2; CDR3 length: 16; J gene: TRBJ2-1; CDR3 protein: CASSDLAGGRYNEQFF; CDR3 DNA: TGTGCCAGCAGTGACCTTGCGGGGGGGCGGTACAATGAGCAGTTCTTC
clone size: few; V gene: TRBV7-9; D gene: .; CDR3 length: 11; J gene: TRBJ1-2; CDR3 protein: CASSFGEGYTF; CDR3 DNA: TGTGCCAGCAGCTTTGGGGAGGGCTACACCTTC
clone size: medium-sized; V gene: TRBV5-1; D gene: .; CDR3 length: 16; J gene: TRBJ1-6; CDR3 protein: CASSSDGSSYNSPLHF; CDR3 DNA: TGCGCCAGCAGCTCCGACGGGAGCTCCTATAATTCACCCCTCCACTTT